One sample yielded the 17 T cell receptor beta chains listed below, sequenced in a study of blood T cell repertoires in COVID-19. Assay: immunoSEQ multiplex PCR; the TCRdb copy retains only in-frame clones and omits some. The table lists about 250,000 clones, roughly 84% of them singletons. The material sequenced was peripheral blood. These receptors came from a woman between 40 and 50 years old who had recovered from COVID-19.

The chain recombines TRBV24-1 with TRBJ1-2; no reliable D call. This CDR3 has 12 amino acids. V was cut by 2 bases and J by 4 bases, with 4 bases left in between. Germline loops: CDR1 KGHDR, CDR2 SFDVKD. The CDR3: CATSDYSYGYTF. Here the CDR3 DNA reads TGTGCCACCAGTGATTACAGCTATGGCTACACCTTC.

This clone has a handful of counts. This rearrangement joins TRBV5-1 to TRBJ2-1; perhaps TRBD1 as D (5 bases). The CDR3 is 16 residues long. The germline V and J ends were trimmed by 0 bases and 4 bases, with 14 bases remaining between them. CDR1 and CDR2 (germline): SGHRS, YFSETQ. The CDR3 DNA reads as TGCGCCAGCAGCTTGGCCCTTTCAGACAGTTACAATGAGCAGTTCTTC. Translation gives CASSLALSDSYNEQFF.

The V gene is TRBV18, the J gene TRBJ2-1; possibly TRBD1 for D (6 bases). Trimming shortened V by 5 bases and J by 5 bases, and 19 bases separated the two germline ends. CDR1 is KGHSH, CDR2 LQKENI, per germline. The CDR3 has 16 residues. As DNA, the CDR3 is TGTGCCAGCTCAACAGGGAGCTCGGGGACCCACAATGAGCAGTTCTTC. Translating it yields CASSTGSSGTHNEQFF.

The CDR3 loop is CASSIVGSEQFF. The CDR3 nucleotides are TGTGCCAGTAGTATAGTAGGGAGTGAGCAGTTCTTC. The chain has TRBV19 and TRBJ2-1; D possibly corresponds to TRBD2 (5 bases). The CDR3 is 12 amino acids. CDR1 LNHDA and CDR2 SQIVND come from the germline V gene (reference sequence). The ends were cut back, 1 base at V and 9 bases at J, with 7 bases in the middle.

By sample share, this clone is medium-sized (0.01 to 0.1%). Other DNA sequences in the sample encode the same CDR3. The rearrangement joins TRBV6-1 to TRBJ2-7; TRBD1 is a possible D gene (6 bases). Germline V gene lookup returns CDR1 MNHNS and CDR2 SASEGT. Trimming took off 0 bases at V and 0 bases at J, with 6 bases between the two ends. The CDR3 has 14 amino acids. CDR3 sequence (DNA): TGTGCCAGCAGTGAAGCGGACAGCTCCTACGAGCAGTACTTC. Translated, it gives CASSEADSSYEQYF.

The V call is TRBV10-1, the J call TRBJ2-1, with 14 bases lining up with TRBD2. V gave up 4 bases and J gave up 5 bases; unmatched junction bases: 7. The CDR3 is 17 amino acids. Germline CDR1 and CDR2: WNHNN and SYGVQD (reference sequence). CDR3 DNA: TGCGCCAGCAGTGGCCCGGGACTAGCGGGGGTAGACAATGAGCAGTTCTTC. Amino acids: CASSGPGLAGVDNEQFF.

The chain links TRBV20-1 to TRBJ2-7; the D is unclear. CDR3 size: 11 residues. Trimming shortened V by 6 bases and J by 4 bases, and 10 bases separated the two germline ends. CDR1 and CDR2 from the germline V gene are DFQATT and SNEGSKA (reference sequence). The CDR3 loop reads CSASVVYEQYF. For the CDR3, the DNA is TGCAGTGCCTCAGTCGTTTACGAGCAGTACTTC.

The chain carries TRBV28 and TRBJ2-7, with D possibly TRBD2 on 6 matching bases. Germline V gives CDR1 MDHEN, CDR2 SYDVKM. CDR3 length: 16 amino acids. V gave up 2 bases and J gave up 3 bases, with 17 bases separating them. CDR3 sequence reads: CASSLNLLRRVYEQYF. CDR3 DNA sequence: TGTGCCAGCAGTTTAAACCTCCTGAGGAGGGTCTACGAGCAGTACTTC.

V gene TRBV30 combines with J gene TRBJ1-4; no clear D gene. The CDR3 consists of 16 residues. Germline assignment: CDR1 GTSNPN and CDR2 SVGIG (reference sequence). V gave up 1 base and J gave up 7 bases, with 19 bases separating them. For the CDR3, the DNA is TGTGCCTGGAGTGCACCTACGCGAGGGAGCATTGAAAAACTGTTTTTT. It translates to CAWSAPTRGSIEKLFF.

The chain is built from TRBV5-5 and TRBJ1-1, with D hard to call. Trimming shortened V by 0 bases and J by 3 bases, and 24 bases separated the two germline ends. CDR1 is SGHKS, CDR2 YYEKEE, per germline (reference sequence). The CDR3 is made up of 19 amino acids. The CDR3 protein is CASSLAIKSRVPQHTEAFF. The CDR3 DNA sequence: TGTGCCAGCAGCTTGGCCATAAAGTCGAGGGTCCCTCAACACACTGAAGCTTTCTTT.

The chain links TRBV2 to TRBJ2-3; TRBD2 matches 7 bases. Germline CDR1 SNHLY, CDR2 FYNNEI. Trimming removed 5 bases from V and 3 bases from J; junction bases left unmatched: 11. This CDR3 is 16 amino acids long. The CDR3 nucleotides are TGTGCCAGCAGTCTGTACCAAGCGGGGAGTACAGATACGCAGTATTTT. Residues: CASSLYQAGSTDTQYF. The variable domain in full, completed from reference TRBV2 and TRBJ2-3, reads EPEVTQTPSHQVTQMGQEVILRCVPISNHLYFYWYRQILGQKVEFLVSFYNNEISEKSEIFDDQFSVERPDGSNFTLKIRSTKLEDSAMYFCASSLYQAGSTDTQYFGPGTRLTVL.

This chain joins TRBV30 and TRBJ2-7; D is possibly TRBD1 (5 bases). V was cut by 1 base and J by 6 bases, with 7 bases left in between. This CDR3 spans 11 amino acids. Germline V gives CDR1 GTSNPN, CDR2 SVGIG (reference sequence). The CDR3 DNA reads as TGTGCCTGGAGTGAGGGGCGCGAGCAGTACTTC. Translated, it gives CAWSEGREQYF.

This clone occurred once. The chain uses TRBV30 and TRBJ1-2, with D perhaps TRBD1 (5 bases). Germline V gene sequence: CDR1 GTSNPN, CDR2 SVGIG (reference sequence). V was clipped by 3 bases and J by 4 bases, with 12 bases between them. CDR3 size: 13 residues. Here the CDR3 DNA reads TGTGCCTGGAGGGTTAGCGGGACCTATGGCTACACCTTC. Translation gives CAWRVSGTYGYTF.

The gene calls are TRBV7-8 and TRBJ2-1, with 9 bases lining up with TRBD1. This CDR3 has 14 residues. Losses at the gene ends were 2 bases for V and 9 bases for J; bases not matched to a gene: 5. CDR1 is SGHVS, CDR2 FQNEAQ, per germline. CDR3 amino acids: CASSLRTGAGEQFF. For the CDR3, the DNA is TGTGCCAGCAGCTTAAGGACAGGGGCGGGTGAGCAGTTCTTC.

CDR3 sequence: CASRHGWRTGELFF. CDR3 in DNA: TGTGCCAGCCGCCACGGGTGGCGCACCGGGGAGCTGTTTTTT. The genes are TRBV6-2 or TRBV6-3 and TRBJ2-2; D is ambiguous. CDR3 length: 14 amino acids. CDR1 MNHEY and CDR2 SVGEGT come from the germline V gene. The germline V and J ends were trimmed by 8 bases and 4 bases, with 14 bases remaining between them.

The V gene is TRBV7-7, the J gene TRBJ2-3; 11 nucleotides align to TRBD2. This CDR3 has 16 residues. Germline lookup yields CDR1 SSHAT and CDR2 FNYEAQ (reference sequence). The V segment lost 5 bases and the J segment 7 bases; nucleotides outside the gene matches: 11. CDR3 DNA: TGTGCCAGCAGCCCAACTAGCGGGGGTACGTCAAATACGCAGTATTTT. Translated: CASSPTSGGTSNTQYF.

This chain connects TRBV7-9 to TRBJ2-3; 8 bases map to TRBD2. V was pared by 9 bases and J by 3 bases, with 8 bases of the junction left unmatched. The CDR3 runs to 14 residues. CDR1 is SEHNR and CDR2 is FQNEAQ in the germline V gene (reference sequence). DNA for the CDR3: TGTGCCAGTCTACCAAGCGGGGGAACAGATACGCAGTATTTT. Amino acids: CASLPSGGTDTQYF.